This is a list of T cell receptor beta chains from one sample in a study of beta chain features in type 1 diabetes. Assay: immunoSEQ multiplex PCR; the TCRdb copy retains only in-frame clones and omits some. Of around 160,000 clones in the sample, around 8.4% were seen once. The sequenced sample consisted of central memory CD4+ T cells from blood. These receptors were collected from a woman younger than 35 with type 1 diabetes. The CDR3 runs from the conserved cysteine through the conserved F or W. The D gene is left open where the match is weak. A row's size may be missing; if present it is once, few, many or a size class.

NA,TRBV5-4,NA,TRBJ1-2,TGTGCCAGCAGCTTGGACAGGGATTATGGCTACACCTTC,CASSLDRDYGYTF
NA,TRBV4-3,NA,TRBJ2-5,TGCGCCAGCAGCCAAGCGGGGGGCGGGGGAATGGGGGAGACCCAGTACTTC,CASSQAGGGGMGETQYF
NA,TRBV30,NA,TRBJ1-3,TGTGCCTGGAGTGTACATCTCATCTCTGGAAACACCATATATTTT,CAWSVHLISGNTIYF
NA,TRBV21-1,few,TRBJ2-7,TGTGCCAGCAAGGGTCCTAGCGGCCCCCACGAGCAGTACTTC,CASKGPSGPHEQYF
NA,TRBV19,NA,TRBJ1-1,TGTGCCAGTAGGCTTGGACAAACGAACACTGAAGCTTTCTTT,CASRLGQTNTEAFF
NA,TRBV4-3,NA,TRBJ2-7,TGCGCCAGCAGCCAAGCCCCTAACGGGGGAACCGAGCAGTACTTC,CASSQAPNGGTEQYF
TRBD1,TRBV18,NA,TRBJ1-2,TGTGCCAGCTCGACCGGGACAGGAAACTATGGCTACACCTTC,CASSTGTGNYGYTF
NA,TRBV15,few,TRBJ2-7,TGTGCCACCAGCAGAGATCGAGGTAGCGGCTACGAGCAGTACTTC,CATSRDRGSGYEQYF
NA,TRBV7-2,few,TRBJ1-6,TGTGCCAGCAGCTTAGCGCAGGGCTCCTATAATTCACCCCTCCACTTT,CASSLAQGSYNSPLHF
TRBD2,TRBV4-3,NA,TRBJ2-1,TGCGCCAGCAGCCAAGACGGGCCTAGCGGATATTCCTACAATGAGCAGTTCTTC,CASSQDGPSGYSYNEQFF